Listed below are T cell receptor beta chains from one sample, sequenced in a study of cytomegalovirus exposure and HLA in healthy donors. Libraries were prepared by immunoSEQ multiplex PCR; TCRdb keeps only in-frame clonotypes and omits some of them. The repertoire holds 300,000 or so clones, with over 75% as singletons. The sequencing input was PBMCs. These receptors were collected from a young man in good health and CMV-seronegative. Each CDR3 is given with its conserved first and last residue. A D gene is named only where the DNA matches it firmly. A clone size is listed for some rows: how often the clone was seen (once, few, many), or a class if it is expanded.

d_call	j_call	v_call	clone_size	cdr3_nt	cdr3_aa
-	TRBJ1-5	TRBV19	few	TGTGCCAGTAGTATAGTTGGTCCAGGGGCCCAGCCCCAGCATTTT	CASSIVGPGAQPQHF
-	TRBJ1-1	TRBV5-1	-	TGCGCCAGCACCCCCCGGGGAGGGGGAAGCACTGAAGCTTTCTTT	CASTPRGGGSTEAFF
TRBD2	TRBJ2-2	TRBV9	-	TGTGCCAGTCAACCCCTCGGAGGTGTTAGCGGGAGCGGCGGGGAGCTGTTTTTT	CASQPLGGVSGSGGELFF
TRBD2	TRBJ2-7	TRBV10-2	-	TGCGCCAGCACTGGGACTAGCGGGGGGGTCGAGCAGTACTTC	CASTGTSGGVEQYF
-	TRBJ1-5	TRBV21-1	-	TGTGCCAGCACCCAGGGAACAGGGAGGGATCAGCCCCAGCATTTT	CASTQGTGRDQPQHF
-	TRBJ1-5	TRBV6-6	-	TGTGCCAGCAGTTACGACAGGTCCTACAACAATCAGCCCCAGCATTTT	CASSYDRSYNNQPQHF
-	TRBJ1-2	TRBV19	-	TGTGCCAGTAGTATAAACAGTGCTATTAACTATGGCTACACCTTC	CASSINSAINYGYTF
TRBD1	TRBJ2-1	TRBV7-8	-	TGTGCCAGCAGCTTAGGGGCTGGACAGGAAAGGTACAATGAGCAGTTCTTC	CASSLGAGQERYNEQFF
TRBD1	TRBJ2-7	TRBV6-1	-	TGTGCCAGCAGTGTGTCCGGGACAGGGAACTACGAGCAGTACTTC	CASSVSGTGNYEQYF
TRBD1	TRBJ1-5	TRBV5-6	-	TGTGCCAGCAGCGTGACAGGGGGCGCGTGGAATCAGCCCCAGCATTTT	CASSVTGGAWNQPQHF
-	TRBJ2-1	TRBV11-2	-	TGTGCCAGCAGCTTAGAATACTACAATGAGCAGTTCTTC	CASSLEYYNEQFF
TRBD1	TRBJ2-4	TRBV10-3	-	TGTGCCATCAGTGCACAGGGGGCCTTGAACATTCAGTACTTC	CAISAQGALNIQYF
-	TRBJ2-1	TRBV7-2	-	TGTGCCAGCAGGTCTTCCCGTCGGGGGGCGGATGAGCAGTTCTTC	CASRSSRRGADEQFF
TRBD1	TRBJ1-2	TRBV19	-	TGTGCCAGTGGGACAGCTAACTATGGCTACACCTTC	CASGTANYGYTF
-	TRBJ2-5	TRBV20-1	-	TGCAGTGCTGGGCTACGCGAGACCCAGTACTTC	CSAGLRETQYF
TRBD1	TRBJ1-1	TRBV7-9	-	TGTGCCAGCAGCGCCCAGGGGGTGAACACTGAAGCTTTCTTT	CASSAQGVNTEAFF
-	TRBJ1-1	TRBV20-1	-	TGCAGTGCCACCCCGAGAGGGCTGGCTTTCTTT	CSATPRGLAFF
-	TRBJ2-2	TRBV6-6	-	TGTGCCAGCTACCCGAGTAGATTAACAGGCAACGGGGAGCTGTTTTTT	CASYPSRLTGNGELFF